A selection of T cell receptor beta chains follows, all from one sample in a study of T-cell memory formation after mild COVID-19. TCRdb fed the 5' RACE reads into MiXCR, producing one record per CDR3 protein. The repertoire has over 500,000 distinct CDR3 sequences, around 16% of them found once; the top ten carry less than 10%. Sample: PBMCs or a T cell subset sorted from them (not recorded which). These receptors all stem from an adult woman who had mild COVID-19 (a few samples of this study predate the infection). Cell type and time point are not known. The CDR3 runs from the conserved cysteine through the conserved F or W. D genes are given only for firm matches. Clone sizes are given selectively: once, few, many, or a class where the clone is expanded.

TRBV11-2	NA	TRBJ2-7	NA	TGTGCCAGCAGCTTAGGCGCGGGAGACAGGAACGAGCAGTACTTC	CASSLGAGDRNEQYF
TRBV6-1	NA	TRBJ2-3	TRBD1	TGTGCCAGTCCCCGGGACAGGGGCTGGGCAGATACGCAGTATTTT	CASPRDRGWADTQYF
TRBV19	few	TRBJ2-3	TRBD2	TGTGCCAGTGGGAGGGCCTTTGATACGCAGTATTTT	CASGRAFDTQYF
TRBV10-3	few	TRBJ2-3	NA	TGTGCCACGTCGGCGGGCCCTAGCACAGATACGCAGTATTTT	CATSAGPSTDTQYF
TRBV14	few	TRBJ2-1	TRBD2	TGTGCCAGCAGACGCCTAGGGGCGGGAGGCAGTGAGCAGTTCTTC	CASRRLGAGGSEQFF
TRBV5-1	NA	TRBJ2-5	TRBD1	TGCGCCAGCAGCTTGGGCCTCGACAGGGCCTTGGCGGAGACCCAGTACTTC	CASSLGLDRALAETQYF
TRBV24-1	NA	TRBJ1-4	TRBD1	TGTGCCACCAGTGATTCGCAAACAGGGGATGAAAAACTGTTTTTT	CATSDSQTGDEKLFF
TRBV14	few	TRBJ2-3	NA	TGTGCCAGCTCCTTGGGTCTCAAGGTAGATACGCAGTATTTT	CASSLGLKVDTQYF
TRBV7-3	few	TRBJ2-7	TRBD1	TGTGCCAGCAGCCAGGGACAGGGAATCGGCTACGAGCAGTACTTC	CASSQGQGIGYEQYF
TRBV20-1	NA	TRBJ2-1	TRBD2	TGCAGCCAGACTAGCGGCCCCAATGAGCAGTTCTTC	CSQTSGPNEQFF
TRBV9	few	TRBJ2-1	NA	TGTGCCAGCAGCGGAGGAGGGGCAGCCTACAATGAGCAGTTCTTC	CASSGGGAAYNEQFF
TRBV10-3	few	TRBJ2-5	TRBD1	TGTGCCATCAGTGGGACAGGCCACCAAGAGACCCAGTACTTC	CAISGTGHQETQYF
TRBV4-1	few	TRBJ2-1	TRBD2	TGCGCCAGCAGCCAAGATTGGACTAGCGGGGTTCTGAATGAGCAGTTCTTC	CASSQDWTSGVLNEQFF